This T cell receptor (beta chain) is drawn from a study of cytomegalovirus exposure and HLA in healthy donors (dated by TCRdb to 2015 to 2018). Looking at the study overall: According to an earlier analysis of several hundred of the donors, 200 million or so T cells yielded 95 million to 140 million unique TCR beta sequences and about 280 Gb of sequence data. An early release covering 550 to 700 HLA-typed donors comprised about 320 gigabases of sequencing data and tens of millions of unique TCR sequences. Among the approximately 430 genotyped donors, around 81% belonged to the genetic ancestry cluster associated with self-reported Caucasian donors. The study aimed to test whether cataloging public T cell receptors could reveal signatures of past pathogen exposure. Using immunosequencing, the study profiled T cell repertoires from about 620 subjects and related those repertoires to cytomegalovirus serostatus. Along with the roughly 670-subject first cohort, a separate validation cohort of over 90 different subjects was used. To predict cytomegalovirus infection status, the study combined high-throughput TCR immunosequencing, statistical association of individual TCRs with disease status, and machine learning. To study patterns of TCR occurrence, a later analysis re-analyzed previously published TCR beta repertoires from 700 or so donors and added high-resolution HLA genotyping. The later analysis used no new phenotypic data to find candidate immune exposures, relying instead on TCR beta sequences and their occurrence across donors. To decide whether each TCR beta V gene segment behaved as functional or pseudogenic, an earlier analysis of 587 of the donors relied on high-throughput TCR beta sequencing. Donor age, sex, ethnicity and CMV serostatus were compiled alongside the repertoire data. In a later genetic analysis, genome-wide SNP genotypes for about three fifths of the roughly 670 donors were used, and that subset was treated as a discovery cohort. All discovery cohort repertoires had been generated on a single sequencing platform. HLA typing included class I and class II loci at four-digit resolution. Typing coverage differed by locus: A, B, C, DRB1 and DQB1 were typed in about 620-630 donors, DQA1 in 522, DPA1 in some 600, and DPB1 in around 490. About five DR-DQ haplotypes were treated as single units for association and clustering because of strong linkage in the cohort. Among roughly 400 genotyped donors of the cohort, an average of about 240,000 unique TCR beta nucleotide sequences was sequenced per donor, of which about 19% were non-productive.

The CDR3 measures 13 amino acids from cysteine to phenylalanine. This entry keeps only the CDR3 DNA: 39 bases, framed from base 1. From the germline V gene (reference sequence), CDR1 is SEHNR and CDR2 is FQNEAQ. Trimming costs V 5 bases and J 14 bases, and their ends lie 20 bases apart. The cohort was made up of roughly 670 healthy bone marrow donors. All cohort members were sampled while nominally healthy, although unrecorded immune exposures were likely present. The donor tested CMV seropositive and was one of the 289 seropositive cohort members. Every donor gave a peripheral blood sample, and the peripheral blood mononuclear cells from that sample were used for TCR beta sequencing. Genomic DNA was extracted from the blood cell samples with the Qiagen DNeasy Blood Extraction Kit. Study-level results and caveats: According to a later analysis, parvovirus B19, influenza, CMV and Epstein-Barr virus appeared linked to several top co-occurrence clusters. An association between a missense DCLRE1C variant and V-gene and J-gene trimming of TCR beta chains was found in a later genetic analysis and replicated in an independent cohort. A later analysis found that HLA-associated TCR beta chains were more clonally expanded and had lower generation probabilities than equally common non-associated chains. Across donors, most TCR sequences were observed very rarely, whereas some public TCRs were present in many individuals. The sequencing pipeline was judged likely to have produced a cluster of highly shared sequence variants as a technical artifact. Broadly in line with IMGT annotations, most TCR beta V segments showed up in productive rearrangements about 90% or about 30% of the time in an earlier analysis of 450 to 750 of the donors. Assigning TCR associations to individual alleles was difficult when HLA alleles, especially DR and DQ, strongly co-occurred. In the study, 150 to 200 TCR beta chains were listed as associated with cytomegalovirus. Because the 87-base-pair reads could not distinguish some IMGT-functional V segments, including TRBV6-2 and TRBV6-3, those segments were excluded. The cohort was sequenced for TCR beta chains only, and without alpha or paired-chain data the features that could be detected were limited. Linkage disequilibrium might explain the correlated functional status among segregating V segments, but an unknown experimental factor could not be ruled out. In a later analysis, the rate of TCR association differed among HLA loci, with DRB1 alleles having the most associated TCRs and HLA-C alleles having the fewest. Because counts were too low, roughly 18 rarely observed V segments, including chromosome 9 orphons, were left out of the earlier analysis of approximately 500 of the donors. A later analysis found that most CMV-associated TCR beta chains appeared HLA-restricted, with HLA associations seemingly driven largely by CMV exposure. According to a later genetic analysis, donors in an Asian-associated ancestry cluster had fewer N-insertions in productive TCRs than the approximately 710-donor mean. The presence/absence analyses assumed that sequencing depth was roughly uniform across donors, and that assumption may not be true. Immune exposure information for the cohort was limited to CMV serostatus. A further reported finding was that TCR beta sequences accurately predicted the HLA-A and HLA-B alleles for most subjects in the first cohort. Because some donors lacked HLA typing at each locus, the association tests relied only on the typed subset. In vitro tests confirmed that a few of the cytomegalovirus-associated TCR beta chains recognize cytomegalovirus antigens. Cytomegalovirus status was reported to be diagnosed by the classifier with high specificity and sensitivity in both the original and validation cohorts. In a later analysis, 16,951 TCR beta sequences were associated with specific HLA alleles at a false discovery rate of 0.05. According to the authors, the approach could potentially be generalized to other disease states and immunological phenotypes.

To prepare the library, the immunoSEQ multiplex PCR assay was applied. For the multiplex PCR, a mixture combining 60 forward primers for TCR Vbeta segments and 13 reverse primers for TCR Jbeta segments was used. The CDR3 region of rearranged TCR beta genes was amplified from genomic DNA by a multiplex PCR assay. The amplified TCR beta libraries were sequenced on the Illumina HiSeq System as 87-base-pair reads. The original pipeline was this. In a later analysis, 77 million or so unique TCR beta chains were counted across the roughly 670 repertoires, and roughly 9.9 million of these chains were shared by at least two donors. Raw reads were error-corrected and collapsed into unique sequences with a nearest-neighbor algorithm that merged closely related sequences to remove PCR and sequencing errors. To assign V, D and J gene segments, CDR3 sequences were aligned to IMGT reference sequences. For a sequence to be retained, a match of at least six nucleotides was required to both a V gene segment and a J gene segment. A rearrangement counted as productive if the CDR3 had no stop codons and remained in frame with V and J, and every other rearrangement counted as non-productive. Following IMGT convention, CDR3 was defined as the stretch from the second conserved V-encoded cysteine up to the conserved J-encoded phenylalanine. In an earlier analysis of around 570 of the donors, sequences lacking an unambiguous match to a single V gene segment were excluded. In an earlier analysis of approximately 550 of the donors, V segments were called functional above 56.7% productive rearrangements and were called segregating when the between-donor standard deviation exceeded 5%. A statistical classification framework was built for diagnosing cytomegalovirus status from the catalog of TCR beta chain sequences. V and J gene assignment, in a later analysis, came from comparing TCR nucleotide sequences with IMGT/GENE-DB human TR gene sequences. The TCRdist pipeline was used in a later analysis to assign CDR3 sequences and most-parsimonious VDJ recombination scenarios. In a later analysis, each TCR beta chain was defined by its CDR3 amino acid sequence together with its V-gene family, and reads without a unique V-gene family were excluded. To address suspected cross-contamination and a sequencing artifact, a later analysis removed roughly 640 highly shared, low-generation-probability nucleotide sequences. In a later analysis, a clonal expansion index was calculated for each public chain from normalized within-repertoire ranks of inferred template counts. Generation probabilities in a later analysis came from a VDJ recombination model fitted to out-of-frame rearrangements, and those results were checked against IGoR. Hypergeometric tests were used in a later analysis to score TCR-TCR, TCR-HLA and TCR-CMV co-occurrence, with a repertoire-size bias correction applied to the TCR pairs. To estimate false discovery rates, a later analysis permuted the HLA or CMV assignments 20 times. A later analysis grouped co-occurring TCRs with DBSCAN, adding TCRdist sequence similarity when clustering within HLA-allele-positive subsets. Repertoires with fewer than 30,000 or more than 120,000 public chains, plus five repertoires with anomalous nucleotide sharing, were excluded from co-occurrence clustering. TCRdb limited this immuneACCESS table to in-frame rearrangements with V and J called. A share of clones is missing; checked studies link under half to unresolved V genes, and the rest is unexplained. D and trimming come from the DNA, and the V and J calls and clone size come from that table. The sample table contains roughly 120,000 clones; only one count was recorded for 70% to 85% of them. The biggest ten clones account for roughly 12% of the sample.

As to this clone: The antigen this receptor binds is unknown. No clone much larger than this one lies a single base away; base qualities are absent.

What was sequenced was PBMCs. The chain is made from TRBV7-9 and TRBJ2-3; no D gene is confidently identified. The receptor's source is a woman aged 45 to 65 in good health and CMV-seropositive. The CDR3 region reads CASSPDFVSWRYF. The sequence in DNA is TGTGCCAGCAGCCCTGACTTCGTGTCGTGGCGGTATTTT.